This entry lists 2 T cell receptor beta chains sequenced from one sample in a study of blood T cell repertoires in COVID-19. TCRdb's table, derived via immunoSEQ multiplex PCR, lists solely in-frame clones and lacks some. This table has some 100,000 clones, about 85% appearing once. The sequencing sample was made of peripheral blood. Receptors originate from a man aged 45-65 years with active or convalescent COVID-19.

The chain couples TRBV5-6 to TRBJ2-7; D not resolved. Germline-derived CDR1 and CDR2 are SGHDT and YYEEEE. Deletions cut 4 bases from V and 0 bases from J, with 14 bases between. The CDR3 extends over 15 amino acids. The CDR3 is CASSPPGSISYEQYF. In DNA form, the CDR3 reads TGTGCCAGCAGCCCTCCAGGTTCGATCTCCTACGAGCAGTACTTC.

The V gene is TRBV5-8, the J gene TRBJ1-5; 10 bases map to TRBD1. The ends lost 1 base at V and 3 bases at J; junction bases unmatched: 7. Germline CDR1 SGHTS, CDR2 YDEGEE. This CDR3 region has 17 residues. The CDR3 here is CASSLPGTGDYNQPQHF. CDR3 DNA sequence: TGTGCCAGCAGCTTGCCCGGGACAGGGGATTACAATCAGCCCCAGCATTTT. The full variable domain, rest sourced from reference TRBV5-8 and TRBJ1-5, is EAGVTQSPTHLIKTRGQQATLRCSPISGHTSVYWYQQALGLGLQFLLWYDEGEERNRGNFPPRFSGRQFPNYSSELNVNALELEDSALYLCASSLPGTGDYNQPQHFGDGTRLSIL.